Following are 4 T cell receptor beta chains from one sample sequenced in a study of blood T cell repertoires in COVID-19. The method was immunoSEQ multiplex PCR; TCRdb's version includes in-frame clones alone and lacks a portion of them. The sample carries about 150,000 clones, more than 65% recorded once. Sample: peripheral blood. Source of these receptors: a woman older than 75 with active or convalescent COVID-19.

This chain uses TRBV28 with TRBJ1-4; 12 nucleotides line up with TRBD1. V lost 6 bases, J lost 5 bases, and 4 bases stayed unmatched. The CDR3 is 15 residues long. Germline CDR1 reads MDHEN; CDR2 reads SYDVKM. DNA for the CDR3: TGTGCCAGCAGGGGACAGGGGGCCGGCAATGAAAAACTGTTTTTT. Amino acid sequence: CASRGQGAGNEKLFF. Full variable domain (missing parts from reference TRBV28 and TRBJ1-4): DVKVTQSSRYLVKRTGEKVFLECVQDMDHENMFWYRQDPGLGLRLIYFSYDVKMKEKGDIPEGYSVSREKKERFSLILESASTNQTSMYLCASRGQGAGNEKLFFGSGTQLSVL.

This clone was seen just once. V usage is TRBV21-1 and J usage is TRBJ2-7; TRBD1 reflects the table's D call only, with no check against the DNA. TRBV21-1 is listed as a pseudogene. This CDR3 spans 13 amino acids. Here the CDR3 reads CASSRQGYYEQYF. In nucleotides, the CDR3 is TGTGCCAGCAGCAGACAGGGATACTACGAGCAGTACTTC.

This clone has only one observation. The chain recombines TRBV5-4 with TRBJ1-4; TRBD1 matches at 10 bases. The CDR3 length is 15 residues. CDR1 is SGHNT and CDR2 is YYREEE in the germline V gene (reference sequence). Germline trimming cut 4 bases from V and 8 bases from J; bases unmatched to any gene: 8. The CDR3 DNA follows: TGTGCCAGCAGCGCCGGGACAGGGGTGGTAGAAAAACTGTTTTTT. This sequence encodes CASSAGTGVVEKLFF.

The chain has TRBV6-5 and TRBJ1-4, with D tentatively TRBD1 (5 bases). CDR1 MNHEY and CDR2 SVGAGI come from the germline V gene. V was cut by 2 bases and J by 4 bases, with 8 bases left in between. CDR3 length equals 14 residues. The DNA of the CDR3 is TGTGCCAGCAGTTACGGGGCTGGTAATGAAAAACTGTTTTTT. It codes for CASSYGAGNEKLFF.